Reported below is one T cell receptor (beta chain). This clone was detected only a few times. No antigen is known for it. No much larger clone is present one base from it, and per-base qualities are unavailable. The cohort was made up of roughly 670 healthy bone marrow donors. Cohort members were all nominally healthy when sampled, although unrecorded immune exposures were likely present. The donor was CMV seronegative and belonged to the group of 352 seronegative cohort members. A peripheral blood sample was provided by each donor, and peripheral blood mononuclear cells were used for TCR beta sequencing. The Qiagen DNeasy Blood Extraction Kit was used to extract genomic DNA from the blood cell samples. This entry comes from a study of cytomegalovirus exposure and HLA in healthy donors (TCRdb year 2017). Regarding the research as a whole: In an earlier analysis of 587 of the donors, under 300 Gb of sequence data and 95 million to 130 million unique TCR beta sequences from 180 million or so T cells were reported. An early release that covered roughly 600 HLA-typed donors contained approximately 300 gigabases of sequencing data and approximately 85 million unique TCR sequences. Among the roughly 430 genotyped donors, around 81% belonged to the genetic ancestry cluster associated with self-reported Caucasian donors. The study aimed to test whether cataloging public T cell receptors could reveal signatures of past pathogen exposure. The study profiled the T cell repertoires of 500 to 800 subjects by immunosequencing and related them to cytomegalovirus serostatus. A separate validation cohort of more than 100 different subjects was used in addition to the roughly 720-subject first cohort. To predict cytomegalovirus infection status, the study brought together high-throughput TCR immunosequencing, statistical association of individual TCRs with disease status, and machine learning. A later analysis re-analyzed previously published TCR beta repertoires from 500 to 700 donors and added high-resolution HLA genotyping to study TCR occurrence patterns. The later analysis used no new phenotypic data to find candidate immune exposures, relying instead on TCR beta sequences and their occurrence across donors. In an earlier analysis of about 590 of the donors, high-throughput TCR beta sequencing was used to judge whether each TCR beta V gene segment behaved as functional or pseudogenic. Donor age, sex, ethnicity and CMV serostatus were collected together with the repertoire data. Genome-wide SNP genotypes for about 65% of the roughly 670 donors were used in a later genetic analysis, which treated that subset as a discovery cohort. Every discovery cohort repertoire had been produced on one sequencing platform. Both class I and class II loci were covered by HLA typing, at four-digit resolution. The number of donors typed differed by locus, with 629-630 for A, B, C, DRB1 and DQB1, around 560 for DQA1, 606 for DPA1, and approximately 470 for DPB1. About five DR-DQ haplotypes were treated as single units for association and clustering because of strong linkage in the cohort. Among roughly 370 genotyped donors of the cohort, an average of about 240,000 unique TCR beta nucleotide sequences were sequenced per donor, roughly a sixth of them non-productive.

Results the study describes overall, beyond this receptor: When HLA alleles, especially DR and DQ, strongly co-occurred, attributing TCR associations to individual alleles was difficult. A further reported finding was that TCR beta sequences accurately predicted the HLA-A and HLA-B alleles for most subjects in the first cohort. The presence/absence analyses assumed that sequencing depth was roughly uniform across donors, and that assumption may not be true. Because some donors lacked HLA typing at each locus, the association tests relied only on the typed subset. In a later analysis, most CMV-associated TCR beta chains were found to appear HLA-restricted, with HLA associations seemingly driven largely by CMV exposure. The authors suggested that the approach could potentially be extended to other disease states and immunological phenotypes. Because counts were too low, roughly 18 rarely observed V segments, including chromosome 9 orphons, were left out of the earlier analysis of over 550 of the donors. In a later analysis, the rate of TCR association differed among HLA loci, with DRB1 alleles having the most associated TCRs and HLA-C alleles having the fewest. Most TCR sequences were observed very rarely across donors, whereas some public TCRs were present in many individuals. A few of the identified cytomegalovirus-associated TCR beta chains were confirmed in vitro to be specific for cytomegalovirus antigens. Linkage disequilibrium might explain the correlated functional status among segregating V segments, but an unknown experimental factor could not be ruled out. A later analysis reported that several top co-occurrence clusters appeared linked to parvovirus B19, influenza, CMV and Epstein-Barr virus. Only TCR beta chains were sequenced in this cohort, and the absence of alpha or paired-chain data limited detectable features. Compared with equally common non-associated chains, HLA-associated TCR beta chains in a later analysis were more clonally expanded and had lower generation probabilities. A later genetic analysis reported fewer N-insertions in productive TCRs among donors in an Asian-associated ancestry cluster than the roughly 670-donor mean. A later analysis associated about 17,000 TCR beta sequences with specific HLA alleles at a false discovery rate of 0.05. CMV serostatus was the only immune exposure information available for the cohort. Some IMGT-functional V segments, including TRBV6-2 and TRBV6-3, could not be told apart with the 87-base-pair reads, so those segments were excluded. A later genetic analysis associated a missense DCLRE1C variant with V-gene and J-gene trimming of TCR beta chains, and an independent cohort replicated the association. A cluster of highly shared sequence variants was judged likely to be a technical artifact of the sequencing pipeline. An earlier analysis of approximately 500 of the donors showed that most TCR beta V segments appeared in productive rearrangements either about 87% or about 30% of the time, which broadly matched IMGT annotations. Cytomegalovirus status was reported to be diagnosed by the classifier with high specificity and sensitivity in both the original and validation cohorts. The study gave a list of around 170 TCR beta chains associated with cytomegalovirus.

The CDR3 runs 18 residues from the cysteine to the phenylalanine. Here the CDR3 DNA is all that survives: 54 bases in frame from base 1. Cut back by 4 bases and 5 bases, the V and J ends lie 24 bases apart. The germline V gene sets CDR1 to SGHVS and CDR2 to FQNEAQ. Libraries were constructed by the immunoSEQ multiplex PCR assay. For the multiplex PCR, a mixture combining 60 forward primers for TCR Vbeta segments and 13 reverse primers for TCR Jbeta segments was used. The CDR3 region of rearranged TCR beta genes was amplified from genomic DNA by a multiplex PCR assay. On the Illumina HiSeq System, the amplified TCR beta libraries were sequenced as 87-base-pair reads. As for the original processing: Across the 600 to 700 repertoires, a later analysis counted 75 million to 90 million unique TCR beta chains, around 11 million of which were shared by at least two donors. Raw reads were error-corrected and collapsed into unique sequences with a nearest-neighbor algorithm that merged closely related sequences to remove PCR and sequencing errors. CDR3 sequences were aligned to IMGT reference sequences to assign V, D and J gene segments. Each retained sequence needed at least a six-nucleotide match to both a V gene segment and a J gene segment. A rearrangement counted as productive if the CDR3 had no stop codons and remained in frame with V and J, and every other rearrangement counted as non-productive. CDR3 was defined by IMGT convention, running from the second conserved V-encoded cysteine to the conserved J-encoded phenylalanine. In an earlier analysis of approximately 590 of the donors, sequences lacking an unambiguous match to a single V gene segment were excluded. An earlier analysis of approximately 590 of the donors classified V segments as functional when productive rearrangements were above 56.7% and as segregating when the standard deviation between donors was above 5%. A statistical classification framework was built for diagnosing cytomegalovirus status from the catalog of TCR beta chain sequences. In a later analysis, V and J genes were assigned by comparing TCR nucleotide sequences against IMGT/GENE-DB human TR gene sequences. Using the TCRdist pipeline, a later analysis assigned CDR3 sequences along with most-parsimonious VDJ recombination scenarios. In a later analysis, each TCR beta chain was defined by its CDR3 amino acid sequence together with its V-gene family, and reads lacking a unique V-gene family were excluded. A later analysis removed 500 to 650 highly shared, low-generation-probability nucleotide sequences to deal with suspected cross-contamination and a sequencing artifact. A later analysis calculated a clonal expansion index for each public chain from normalized within-repertoire ranks of inferred template counts. In a later analysis, generation probabilities were computed using a VDJ recombination model fitted to out-of-frame rearrangements, and the results were checked against IGoR. In a later analysis, hypergeometric tests were used to score TCR-TCR, TCR-HLA and TCR-CMV co-occurrence, with a repertoire-size bias correction applied to TCR pairs. A later analysis estimated false discovery rates by permuting HLA or CMV assignments 20 times. A later analysis grouped co-occurring TCRs with DBSCAN, adding TCRdist sequence similarity when clustering within HLA-allele-positive subsets. Co-occurrence clustering excluded repertoires with fewer than 30,000 or more than 120,000 public chains, plus five with anomalous nucleotide sharing. TCRdb mirrors the immuneACCESS table, restricted to in-frame sequences. Some clones are absent from its copies; in checked studies, under half trace to an unresolved V gene, and the reason for the others is unknown. V, J and clone size are those of that table, while D and trimming were read from the DNA. For this sample there are some 130,000 clones; approximately 71% appear just once. The ten largest clones represent 2% to 2.5% of the sample.

The sequenced sample was PBMCs. The TCR sequence derives from a man aged 30 to 45 in good health and CMV-seronegative. The rearranged segments are TRBV7-8 and TRBJ2-1; the D gene is perhaps TRBD2, from 6 matching bases. The DNA is TGTGCCAGCAGCTCCCGTGACGTAGGAGGGTTTCAAAACAATGAGCAGTTCTTC. This is translated as CASSSRDVGGFQNNEQFF.